This TCR beta chain emerged from a study of T cells in tuberculosis. Using immunoSEQ multiplex PCR, the repertoire was profiled, and TCRdb retains in-frame clones only, with some absent. The sample has 25,000 to 35,000 clones; roughly 94% are singletons. V shed 0 bases, J shed 5 bases, and the junction held 2 bases outside the gene matches. CDR3 length equals 14 residues. Germline CDR1 reads MNHEY; CDR2 reads SVGAGI. Noted time point: new active TB diagnosis, blood taken before or within 7 days of starting treatment. Tuberculosis was confirmed by positive sputum smear and/or M. tuberculosis culture. On average about 100,000 T cells per donor were immunosequenced.

The sequence was collected from an adult with tuberculosis. This chain links TRBV6-5 with TRBJ2-5, with TRBD2 matching 8 bases. The material sequenced was PBMCs, taken at tuberculosis diagnosis. The CDR3 loop reads CASSYSLAGETQYF. The DNA for the CDR3 is TGTGCCAGCAGTTACTCTCTAGCGGGCGAGACCCAGTACTTC.